Listed here are 10 T cell receptor beta chains from one sample, sequenced in a study of control samples from healthy donors and cancer patients. Method: immunoSEQ multiplex PCR; TCRdb's copy keeps in-frame clones and lacks some. The sample carries roughly 100,000 clones, roughly 89% recorded once. Sequencing used PBMCs. These receptors came from a man between 60 and 75 years old with lung cancer.

This chain links TRBV23-1 with TRBJ2-4, with 14 bases matching TRBD2. TRBV23-1 is known as an ORF, though its function is uncertain. V lost 1 base, J lost 1 base, and 9 bases stayed unmatched. The CDR3 covers 20 residues. As DNA, the CDR3 is TGCGCCAGCAGTCAATTACGACTAGCGGGGGGGCCGGGGGCCAAAAACATTCAGTACTTC. Amino acids: CASSQLRLAGGPGAKNIQYF.

This clone was observed once. This chain uses TRBV5-6 with TRBJ2-7; 12 positions agree with TRBD1. Germline CDR1 and CDR2: SGHDT and YYEEEE. There are 15 residues in the CDR3. The V and J ends lost 4 bases and 2 bases, in that order; junction bases with no gene match: 4. Here the CDR3 DNA reads TGTGCCAGCAGCGTCCGGGACAGGGGGCCCTACGAGCAGTACGTC. Translating gives CASSVRDRGPYEQYV.

Here the CDR3 DNA reads TGTGCCAGAACCCGACAGAGCGCTAACTATGGCTACACCTTC. Amino acid sequence: CARTRQSANYGYTF. The chain links TRBV9 to TRBJ1-2, with D perhaps TRBD1 (5 bases). The length of the CDR3 is 14 residues. CDR1 and CDR2 from the germline V gene are SGDLS and YYNGEE. Trimming removed 8 bases from V and 0 bases from J, with 14 bases in between.

The genes are TRBV24-1 and TRBJ2-5; no clear D. Germline V gives CDR1 KGHDR, CDR2 SFDVKD. This CDR3 contains 13 residues. Trimming took off 3 bases at V and 5 bases at J, with 9 bases between the two ends. The CDR3 sequence: CATSDAMEETQYF. For the CDR3, the DNA is TGTGCCACCAGTGATGCAATGGAGGAGACCCAGTACTTC.

V gene TRBV6-6 combines with J gene TRBJ1-1, with no clear D. Germline V gives CDR1 MNHNY, CDR2 SVGAGI (reference sequence). The CDR3 loop spans 14 amino acids. Trimming took 0 bases from V and 1 from J, leaving 6 bases between them. The CDR3 spells CASSYSPRNTEAFF. The DNA of the CDR3 is TGTGCCAGCAGTTACTCTCCTCGGAACACTGAAGCTTTCTTT.

V is TRBV5-1 and J is TRBJ1-1; D call uncertain. Looked up from germline, CDR1 is SGHRS and CDR2 is YFSETQ. There are 16 residues in the CDR3. V was clipped by 2 bases and J by 2 bases, with 16 bases between them. The CDR3 region is CASSFGSFTGNTEAFF. The CDR3 DNA reads TGCGCCAGCAGCTTCGGTAGTTTCACCGGAAACACTGAAGCTTTCTTT. Based on the CDR3 plus reference TRBV5-1 and TRBJ1-1, the full variable domain is KAGVTQTPRYLIKTRGQQVTLSCSPISGHRSVSWYQQTPGQGLQFLFEYFSETQRNKGNFPGRFSGRQFSNSRSEMNVSTLELGDSALYLCASSFGSFTGNTEAFFGQGTRLTVV.

The rearrangement uses TRBV6-5 and TRBJ2-2; TRBD1 agrees at 7 bases. CDR3 length: 15 residues. The junction had 10 bases not matched to a gene; V was cut back by 6 bases and J by 6 bases. The germline gives CDR1 MNHEY, CDR2 SVGAGI. This CDR3 reads CASSPLDRSPGELFF. In DNA form, the CDR3 reads TGTGCCAGCAGCCCATTGGACAGGTCCCCCGGGGAGCTGTTTTTT.

The chain has TRBV11-3 and TRBJ2-3; D is perhaps TRBD1 or TRBD2 (5 bases each). CDR1 and CDR2 from the germline V gene are SGHNT and YENEEA. The V end was cut by 5 bases, the J end by 3 bases, with 15 bases between. This CDR3 is built from 15 residues. The CDR3 protein is CASSIRDGGTDTQYF. The DNA of the CDR3 is TGTGCCAGCAGCATCCGGGACGGTGGTACAGATACGCAGTATTTT. Drawing the rest from reference TRBV11-3 and TRBJ2-3, the complete variable domain is EAGVVQSPRYKIIEKKQPVAFWCNPISGHNTLYWYLQNLGQGPELLIRYENEEAVDDSQLPKDRFSAERLKGVDSTLKIQPAELGDSAVYLCASSIRDGGTDTQYFGPGTRLTVL.

The chain employs TRBV5-1 and TRBJ1-1; possibly TRBD1 for D (5 bases). The germline V gene has CDR1 SGHRS and CDR2 YFSETQ. With 2 bases removed from V and 0 bases from J, the gap between germline ends came to 14 bases. This CDR3 comprises 16 residues. CDR3 protein: CASSFGLTALNTEAFF. The CDR3 DNA reads TGCGCCAGCAGCTTTGGGTTGACAGCTTTGAACACTGAAGCTTTCTTT. Variable domain in full (rest from reference TRBV5-1 and TRBJ1-1): KAGVTQTPRYLIKTRGQQVTLSCSPISGHRSVSWYQQTPGQGLQFLFEYFSETQRNKGNFPGRFSGRQFSNSRSEMNVSTLELGDSALYLCASSFGLTALNTEAFFGQGTRLTVV.

V usage is TRBV18 and J usage is TRBJ1-1; D not resolved. CDR3 length: 8 amino acids. Between the trimmed V and J ends, which lost 3 bases and 11 bases, there was a span of 1 base. Germline values: CDR1 KGHSH, CDR2 LQKENI. CDR3 nucleotide sequence: TGTGCCAGCTCACCTGCTTTCTTT. It encodes CASSPAFF.